The 9 T cell receptor beta chains below all came from one sample that was sequenced in a study of blood T cell repertoires in COVID-19. Libraries were prepared by immunoSEQ multiplex PCR; TCRdb keeps only in-frame clonotypes and omits some of them. Found here are some 45,000 clones, roughly 92% of them singletons; the top ten hold approximately 9%. Sequencing used peripheral blood. The receptors come from a man aged 45-65 years with active COVID-19.

This clone was picked up one time. The chain carries TRBV15 and TRBJ1-6; 11 bases line up with TRBD1. Losses at the gene ends were 2 bases for V and 10 bases for J; bases not matched to a gene: 10. CDR3 length: 17 amino acids. The germline gives CDR1 LNHNV, CDR2 YYDKDF (reference sequence). The CDR3 nucleotides read TGTGCCACCAGCAGACCCGACCGGGACAGGGGGAAATCACCCCTCCACTTT. The encoded protein is CATSRPDRDRGKSPLHF.

V is TRBV27 and J is TRBJ1-5; possibly TRBD1 for D (5 bases). This CDR3 has 17 residues. The ends were cut back, 6 bases at V and 0 bases at J, with 18 bases in the middle. Germline V CDR1 and CDR2: MNHEY, SMNVEV (reference sequence). CDR3 sequence: CASRRGTELYSNQPQHF. The CDR3 DNA reads TGTGCCAGCAGGCGCGGGACCGAGCTTTATAGCAATCAGCCCCAGCATTTT.

The J gene is TRBJ1-4, the V gene TRBV24-1; D might be TRBD1 (5 bases). Germline CDR1 reads KGHDR; CDR2 reads SFDVKD. This CDR3 region has 13 residues. The ends were cut back, 2 bases at V and 10 bases at J, with 10 bases in the middle. The CDR3 protein is CATSDSLGGKLFF. In nucleotides, the CDR3 is TGTGCCACCAGTGATTCGCTGGGGGGAAAACTGTTTTTT.

The rearrangement uses TRBV12-3 or TRBV12-4 and TRBJ1-5; no definite D call. V was pared by 6 bases and J by 1 base, with 7 bases between. This CDR3 is built from 13 residues. The DNA for the CDR3 is TGTGCCAGCAGAATACGGAGCAATCAGCCCCAGCATTTT. The encoded protein is CASRIRSNQPQHF.

J is TRBJ2-5 and V is TRBV5-1; 7 nucleotides agree with TRBD2. V dropped 2 bases and J dropped 5; count of bases not matched to a gene: 9. The germline CDR1 and CDR2 sequences are SGHRS and YFSETQ. The CDR3 is 15 amino acids. CDR3 in DNA: TGCGCCAGCAGCTTACTTGGCGGGAGTGGCGAGACCCAGTACTTC. This translates into CASSLLGGSGETQYF. The full variable domain, its missing parts supplied by reference TRBV5-1 and TRBJ2-5, is KAGVTQTPRYLIKTRGQQVTLSCSPISGHRSVSWYQQTPGQGLQFLFEYFSETQRNKGNFPGRFSGRQFSNSRSEMNVSTLELGDSALYLCASSLLGGSGETQYFGPGTRLLVL.

The J gene is TRBJ2-5, the V gene TRBV9, with 8 bases aligning to TRBD2. CDR3 length: 15 amino acids. The V and J ends lost 0 bases and 5 bases, in that order; junction bases with no gene match: 6. Per germline, CDR1 SGDLS and CDR2 YYNGEE. This CDR3 reads CASSVDTSGEETQYF. CDR3 nucleotides: TGTGCCAGCAGCGTAGATACTAGCGGTGAGGAGACCCAGTACTTC.

The chain links TRBV28 to TRBJ2-2; 10 bases match TRBD1. Trimming cost V 2 bases and J 4 bases; bases outside gene matches: 7. Germline values: CDR1 MDHEN, CDR2 SYDVKM. There are 17 residues in the CDR3. CDR3 amino acids: CASSLGRGQGITGELFF. The CDR3 DNA sequence: TGTGCCAGCAGTTTAGGAAGGGGACAGGGGATCACCGGGGAGCTGTTTTTT.

This clone came up a few times. This chain connects TRBV28 to TRBJ1-5; D unresolved. Germline lookup yields CDR1 MDHEN and CDR2 SYDVKM. V gave up 5 bases and J gave up 2 bases, with 7 bases separating them. The CDR3 is 13 amino acids. The CDR3 DNA reads as TGTGCCAGCAGTCGTTCCCGCAATCAGCCCCAGCATTTT. This codes for CASSRSRNQPQHF.

The chain recombines TRBV10-3 with TRBJ1-3; D gene uncertain. The V end lost 2 bases, the J end lost 2 bases, and 10 bases lay between the germline ends. The CDR3 is 15 residues long. Germline V lookup: CDR1 ENHRY, CDR2 SYGVKD. The CDR3: CAISETRQPGNTIYF. The CDR3 region has the DNA TGTGCCATCAGTGAGACGAGGCAGCCTGGAAACACCATATATTTT.